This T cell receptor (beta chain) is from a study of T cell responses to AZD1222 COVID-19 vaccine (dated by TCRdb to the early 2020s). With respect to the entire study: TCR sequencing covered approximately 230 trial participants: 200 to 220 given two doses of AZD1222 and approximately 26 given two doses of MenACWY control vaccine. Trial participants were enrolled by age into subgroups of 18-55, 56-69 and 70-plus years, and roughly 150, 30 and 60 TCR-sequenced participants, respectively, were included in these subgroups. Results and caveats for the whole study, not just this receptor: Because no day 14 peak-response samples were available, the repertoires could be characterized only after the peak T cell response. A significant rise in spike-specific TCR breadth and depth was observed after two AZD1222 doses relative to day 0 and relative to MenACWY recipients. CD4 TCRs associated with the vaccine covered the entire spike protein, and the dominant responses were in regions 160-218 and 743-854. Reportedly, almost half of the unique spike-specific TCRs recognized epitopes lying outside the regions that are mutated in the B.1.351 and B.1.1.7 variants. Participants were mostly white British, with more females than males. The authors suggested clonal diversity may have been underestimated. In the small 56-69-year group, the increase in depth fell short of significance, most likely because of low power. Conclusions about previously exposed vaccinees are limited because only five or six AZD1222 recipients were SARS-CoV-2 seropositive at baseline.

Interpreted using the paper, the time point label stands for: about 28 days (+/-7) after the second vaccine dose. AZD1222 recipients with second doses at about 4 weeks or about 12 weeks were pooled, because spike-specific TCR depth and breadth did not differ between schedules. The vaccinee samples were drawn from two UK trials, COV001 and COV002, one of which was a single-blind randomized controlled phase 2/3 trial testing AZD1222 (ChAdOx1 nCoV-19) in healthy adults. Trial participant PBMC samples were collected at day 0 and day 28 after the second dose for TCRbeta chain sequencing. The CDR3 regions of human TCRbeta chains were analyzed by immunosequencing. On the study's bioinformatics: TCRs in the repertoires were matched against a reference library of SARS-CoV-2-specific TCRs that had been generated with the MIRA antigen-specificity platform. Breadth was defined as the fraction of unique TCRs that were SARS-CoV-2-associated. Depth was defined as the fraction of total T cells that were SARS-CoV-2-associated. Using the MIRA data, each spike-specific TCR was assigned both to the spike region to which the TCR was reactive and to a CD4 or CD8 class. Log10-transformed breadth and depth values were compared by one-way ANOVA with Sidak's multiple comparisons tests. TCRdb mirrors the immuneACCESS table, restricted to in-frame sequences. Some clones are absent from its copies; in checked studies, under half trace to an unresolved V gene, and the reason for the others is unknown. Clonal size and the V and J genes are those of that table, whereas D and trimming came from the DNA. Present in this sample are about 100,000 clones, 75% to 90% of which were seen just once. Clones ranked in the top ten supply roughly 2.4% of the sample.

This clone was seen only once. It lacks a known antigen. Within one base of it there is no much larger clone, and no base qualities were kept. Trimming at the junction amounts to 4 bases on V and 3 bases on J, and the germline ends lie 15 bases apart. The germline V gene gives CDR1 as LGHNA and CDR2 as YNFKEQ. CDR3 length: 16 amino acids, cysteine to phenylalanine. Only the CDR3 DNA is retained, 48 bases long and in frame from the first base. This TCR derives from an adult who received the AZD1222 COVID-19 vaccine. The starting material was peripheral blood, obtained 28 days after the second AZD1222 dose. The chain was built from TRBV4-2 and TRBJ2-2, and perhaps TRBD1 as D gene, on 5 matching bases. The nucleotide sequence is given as TGTGCCAGCAGCCGAGGCGTACAGGAGTACACCGGGGAGCTGTTTTTT. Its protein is CASSRGVQEYTGELFF.